A selection of T cell receptor beta chains follows, all from one sample in a study of T cell repertoires in cytomegalovirus infection. From the reads, TCRdb called clonotypes with MiXCR, one entry per CDR3 protein. The sample has roughly 310,000 distinct CDR3 sequences, about 17% seen once. Sequencing input: PBMCs. The source of these receptors is a human donor in good health (CMV status not recorded). Some clones in this sample may be carry-over from other donors' samples. Both conserved end residues are part of each CDR3. The D gene is left open where the match is weak. Not every row has a clone size; where given, it reads once, few, many or a size class.

j_gene: TRBJ1-1
v_gene: TRBV4-2
abundance: many
d_gene: .
CDR3nt: TGTGCCAGCAGCCCGGGGGGTATACGAGAAGCTTTCTTT
CDR3aa: CASSPGGIREAFF

j_gene: TRBJ2-2
v_gene: TRBV7-8
abundance: .
d_gene: .
CDR3nt: TGTGCCAGCAGCTTAGCGCCCCAGGGGAATGCCGGGGAGCTGTTTTTT
CDR3aa: CASSLAPQGNAGELFF

j_gene: TRBJ1-1
v_gene: TRBV7-9
abundance: .
d_gene: .
CDR3nt: TGTGCCAGCAGCTTCTTTCAGGGCGAGACTGAAGCTTTCTTT
CDR3aa: CASSFFQGETEAFF

j_gene: TRBJ1-1
v_gene: TRBV5-1
abundance: many
d_gene: .
CDR3nt: TGCGCCAGCAGCATCGGACAGACCAGCGCCACTGAAGCTTTCTTT
CDR3aa: CASSIGQTSATEAFF

j_gene: TRBJ2-3
v_gene: TRBV4-1
abundance: .
d_gene: TRBD1
CDR3nt: TGCGCCAGCCAAAGACAGGGAAGCACAGATACGCAGTATTTT
CDR3aa: CASQRQGSTDTQYF

j_gene: TRBJ1-4
v_gene: TRBV28
abundance: .
d_gene: .
CDR3nt: TGTGCCAGCAGCAAGTGGTCAGAAAAACTGTTTTTT
CDR3aa: CASSKWSEKLFF

j_gene: TRBJ1-1
v_gene: TRBV7-9
abundance: .
d_gene: .
CDR3nt: TGTGCCAGCAGCTCGAGGGGAGGGGACACTGAAGCTTTCTTT
CDR3aa: CASSSRGGDTEAFF

j_gene: TRBJ2-3
v_gene: TRBV6-1
abundance: many
d_gene: TRBD2
CDR3nt: TGTGCCAGCAGTCGTAGCGGGGGGGAATATCATACGCAGTATTTT
CDR3aa: CASSRSGGEYHTQYF

j_gene: TRBJ2-2
v_gene: TRBV20-1
abundance: .
d_gene: .
CDR3nt: TGCAGTGCTAGGGGCAGGGCAATGAACACCGGGGAGCTGTTTTTT
CDR3aa: CSARGRAMNTGELFF

j_gene: TRBJ1-1
v_gene: TRBV6-2/TRBV6-3
abundance: .
d_gene: .
CDR3nt: TGTGCCAGCAGTTACAGAGTAGGTATCGGAAGATCTAGGGGCACTGAAGCTTTCTTT
CDR3aa: CASSYRVGIGRSRGTEAFF